The source of this TCR beta chain is a study of T cell changes during pregnancy in multiple sclerosis. Using immunoSEQ multiplex PCR, the repertoire was profiled, and TCRdb retains in-frame clones only, with some absent. The table has over 25,000 clones, more than 70% seen once. The CDR3 totals 13 residues. Germline values: CDR1 MNHEY, CDR2 SMNVEV (reference sequence). V was cut by 5 bases and J by 4 bases, with 11 bases left in between. This material consisted of CD8+ T cells from peripheral blood mononuclear cells, taken in the second trimester of pregnancy. This clonotype was obtained from a female donor with multiple sclerosis, enrolled in a pregnancy study. The chain joins TRBV27 to TRBJ1-2, with D perhaps matching TRBD1 (6 bases). The CDR3 spells CASSLQGTYGYTF. CDR3 in DNA: TGTGCCAGCAGTCTACAGGGTACCTATGGCTACACCTTC.